These 15 T cell receptor beta chains were all obtained from the same sample, sequenced in a study of T-cell reconstitution after alpha-beta-depleted transplantation in children. Molecular barcoding with unique molecular identifiers was used for the TCRbeta library. TCRdb used MiXCR to reprocess the PCR reads, holding one entry per CDR3 protein. The sample lists over 150,000 distinct CDR3 sequences; approximately 10% were seen once. Source: PBMCs, taken before TCRalphabeta/CD19-depleted stem cell transplant. The receptors shown here come from a boy aged 2-9 years with acute myeloid leukemia, due to receive a stem cell transplant.

This clonotype was observed at least ten times. This chain connects TRBV5-6 to TRBJ2-7; D not resolved. The CDR3 is made up of 14 amino acids. Germline lookup yields CDR1 SGHDT and CDR2 YYEEEE. V dropped 4 bases and J dropped 2 bases, with 13 bases sitting between them. The CDR3 DNA reads TGTGCCAGCAGCCTCACGCGTAGAACCTACGAGCAGTACTTC. It specifies CASSLTRRTYEQYF.

This chain uses TRBV28 with TRBJ1-2; weak D call: TRBD1 (6 bases). Germline V gene lookup returns CDR1 MDHEN and CDR2 SYDVKM. The germline V and J ends were trimmed by 6 bases and 2 bases, with 16 bases remaining between them. The CDR3 runs 15 residues. The CDR3: CASSSVEQGNYGYTF. In DNA, the CDR3 is TGTGCCAGCAGCTCCGTGGAACAGGGAAACTATGGCTACACCTTC.

This clonotype showed up many times. CDR3 amino acids: CASTLRAGGPDEQFF. In DNA, the CDR3 is TGTGCCAGCACCCTTAGGGCGGGAGGGCCCGATGAGCAGTTCTTC. The J gene is TRBJ2-1, the V gene TRBV28; TRBD2 aligns across 9 bases. The CDR3 consists of 15 residues. The J segment lost 8 bases and the V segment lost 7 bases, leaving 12 bases of the junction unmatched. Germline values: CDR1 MDHEN, CDR2 SYDVKM. Using reference TRBV28 and TRBJ2-1 for the parts outside the CDR3, the full variable domain is DVKVTQSSRYLVKRTGEKVFLECVQDMDHENMFWYRQDPGLGLRLIYFSYDVKMKEKGDIPEGYSVSREKKERFSLILESASTNQTSMYLCASTLRAGGPDEQFFGPGTRLTVL.

Note on this clonotype: A much bigger clone sits one base away, suggesting this may be a read error. This sequence joins TRBV2 and TRBJ2-2, with 15 positions matching TRBD2. The CDR3 is made up of 17 amino acids. V gave up 11 bases and J gave up 4 bases; unmatched junction bases: 11. Germline V gene lookup returns CDR1 SNHLY and CDR2 FYNNEI. Here the CDR3 DNA reads TGTGCCTGCTCCAGGACTAGCGGGAGGGGGTTCACCGGGGAGCTGTTTTTT. Translated: CACSRTSGRGFTGELFF.

The sample holds many counts of this clonotype. The rearrangement joins TRBV20-1 to TRBJ2-7; D not certain. CDR3 length: 13 residues. Looked up from germline, CDR1 is DFQATT and CDR2 is SNEGSKA (reference sequence). V lost 3 bases, J lost 3 bases, and 12 bases lay in between. As DNA, the CDR3 is TGCAGTGCTAGGTCTTTGTACAGCTACGAGCAGTACTTC. Translated, it gives CSARSLYSYEQYF.

This clonotype appeared many times. This sequence joins TRBV12-3 or TRBV12-4 and TRBJ1-2, with D possibly being TRBD1 (5 bases). The length of the CDR3 is 14 residues. V lost 5 bases to trimming and J lost 4 bases, with 14 bases between them. The CDR3 loop reads CASSQSNRFYGYTF. The CDR3 DNA reads as TGTGCCAGCAGTCAATCTAACAGGTTCTATGGCTACACCTTC.

About this clonotype itself: This clone may be a read error of a much larger clone one base away. V gene TRBV3-1 combines with J gene TRBJ1-2, with D uncertain. This CDR3 spans 13 amino acids. Germline CDR1 is LGHDT and CDR2 is YNNKEL (reference sequence). The CDR3 is CASSQGGYYGDTF. CDR3 DNA: TGTGCCAGCAGCCAAGGAGGCTACTATGGCGACACCTTC.

This clonotype was detected many times. The rearrangement links TRBV10-2 to TRBJ2-2, with 7 positions matching TRBD2. Per the germline V gene, CDR1 is WSHSY and CDR2 is SAAADI. The length of the CDR3 is 13 residues. Losses at the gene ends were 7 bases for V and 7 bases for J; bases not matched to a gene: 6. CDR3 residues: CASMGGKVGELFF. The DNA for the CDR3 is TGCGCCAGCATGGGGGGGAAGGTCGGGGAGCTGTTTTTT.

Only a few counts were recorded for this clonotype. The V gene is TRBV5-1, the J gene TRBJ2-3; the D is unclear. CDR1 SGHRS and CDR2 YFSETQ come from the germline V gene. The CDR3 length is 15 residues. V gave up 2 bases and J gave up 2 bases, with 12 bases separating them. CDR3 protein: CASSFTGPNTDTQYF. CDR3 coding DNA: TGCGCCAGCAGCTTCACCGGGCCCAACACAGATACGCAGTATTTT.

This chain connects TRBV10-1 to TRBJ2-2; possibly TRBD2 for D (6 bases). The CDR3 is 12 residues long. V was clipped by 5 bases and J by 7 bases, with 8 bases between them. CDR1 and CDR2 (germline): WNHNN, SYGVQD (reference sequence). The CDR3 here is CASSPGDGELFF. CDR3 DNA sequence: TGCGCCAGCAGTCCGGGGGACGGGGAGCTGTTTTTT.

This clonotype was seen ten or more times. This chain uses TRBV5-1 with TRBJ2-6; possibly TRBD2 for D (6 bases). The CDR3 has 16 amino acids. Germline assignment: CDR1 SGHRS and CDR2 YFSETQ. V lost 0 bases and J 2 bases, leaving 9 bases between the germline ends. The DNA for the CDR3 is TGCGCCAGCAGCTTGGATGCGGGGACTGGGGCCAACGTCCTGACTTTC. It is translated as CASSLDAGTGANVLTF. The variable domain in full, completed from reference TRBV5-1 and TRBJ2-6, reads KAGVTQTPRYLIKTRGQQVTLSCSPISGHRSVSWYQQTPGQGLQFLFEYFSETQRNKGNFPGRFSGRQFSNSRSEMNVSTLELGDSALYLCASSLDAGTGANVLTFGAGSRLTVL.

This clonotype was observed many times. The J gene is TRBJ1-6, the V gene TRBV11-1, with TRBD1 identical over 7 bases. The junction had 17 bases not matched to a gene; V was cut back by 5 bases and J by 7 bases. CDR1 and CDR2 (germline): SGHAT, FQDESV (reference sequence). CDR3 size: 18 residues. CDR3 sequence (DNA): TGTGCCAGCAGCATGACCCGGGACAGTCTACGAGGGAATTCACCCCTCCACTTT. Translated, it gives CASSMTRDSLRGNSPLHF.

About this clonotype itself: A read error may explain this, as a much larger clone is one base away. This chain uses TRBV6-6 with TRBJ1-1, with no clear D. This CDR3 contains 12 residues. Per the germline V gene, CDR1 is MNHNY and CDR2 is SVGAGI (reference sequence). The CDR3 spells CASSPANTGAFF. As DNA, the CDR3 is TGTGCCAGCAGTCCAGCCAACACTGGAGCTTTCTTT.

This clonotype was seen repeatedly, ten times or more. The V gene is TRBV7-9, the J gene TRBJ2-7, with a possible D match to TRBD1 (6 bases). The CDR3 contains 13 residues. CDR1 is SEHNR, CDR2 FQNEAQ, per germline (reference sequence). The V gene lost 5 bases and the J gene lost 5 bases, with 13 bases spanning the gap. The CDR3 loop is CASSPQDSHEQYV. CDR3 nucleotides: TGTGCCAGCAGCCCCCAGGACAGCCACGAGCAGTACGTC.

This clonotype was detected many times. The chain links TRBV4-1 to TRBJ1-4, with 10 positions matching TRBD1. The CDR3 has 18 amino acids. From germline, CDR1 is MGHRA and CDR2 YSYEKL. The V segment lost 0 bases and the J segment 4 bases; nucleotides outside the gene matches: 8. CDR3 nucleotides: TGCGCCAGCAGCCAAGATCCAACGGGGACAGGGGTTAATGAAAAACTGTTTTTT. It specifies CASSQDPTGTGVNEKLFF.